This T cell receptor beta chain was recorded in a study of tumor-infiltrating lymphocytes in primary liver carcinoma listed by TCRdb under 2017. Concerning the study at large: Surgical resection was performed in China between November 2015 and early 2016 on roughly 5 patients with histopathologically diagnosed primary liver carcinoma. Of the five patients (three men and two women, aged 30 to 69 years), four had hepatocellular carcinoma and one had combined HCC and intrahepatic cholangiocarcinoma. The tumors of the five patients were staged as T1-T3 N0M0, with maximum diameters ranging from about 4 to 11 cm. Samples yielded roughly 3.65 to 7.13 million productive TCRbeta reads; read depth did not differ significantly between tissue types. The study combined TCRbeta repertoire sequencing, expression microarrays and whole-exome sequencing across five regions of each liver tumor, with adjacent normal tissue and blood. A total of 35 or so specimens from 5 patients underwent TCRbeta repertoire sequencing, comprising around 25 tumor regions, 5 adjacent noncancerous liver tissues and 5 peripheral blood samples. High reproducibility was observed for the technical replicate repertoires, with mean shared-clone rates near 0.89 and correlation coefficients above 0.95.

Inclusive of both ends, the CDR3 amounts to 15 amino acids. The read is trimmed to its CDR3 DNA, 45 bases read in frame from base 1. In the germline V gene, CDR1 corresponds to SGHAT and CDR2 to FQNNGV. Comments on this clonotype: The antigen it recognizes is unknown. The CDR3 end shows no conserved phenylalanine or tryptophan, and so a read error is likely.

Blood RNA was extracted from unsorted whole blood with TRIzol reagent; germline DNA came from the DNeasy Blood & Tissue kit. Chronic HBV infection was present in the patients, and the patients were treatment-naive at sampling. Before surgery, 3 to 5 milliliters of peripheral blood were drawn into K2EDTA tubes. A constant-region primer and ProtoScript II reverse transcriptase were used to reverse-transcribe TCRbeta-specific cDNA from approximately 550 ng total RNA. The TCRbeta libraries were prepared through three rounds of nested multiplex PCR following a slightly modified ARM-PCR procedure. Multiplex TRBV1-TRBV30 forward primers and a Cbeta reverse primer were used in the first two PCR rounds, each of which was run for around 10 cycles. Sample barcodes and Illumina adapters were added in a final 25-cycle PCR with Deep VentR polymerase. Before sequencing, amplicons of 200-500 bp were purified from gel using a QIAquick gel extraction kit. TCRbeta amplicons were sequenced on an Illumina HiSeq 2500 with 250-bp paired-end reads. Per the source publication's procedure: To recover full CDR3 sequences, reads were quality-trimmed using Trimmomatic v0.33 and paired reads were then merged using FLASH v1.2.11. V, D and J germline segments were assigned to the rearranged TCRbeta sequences by MiGEC v1.2.1b. Clonotype statistics and Shannon-Wiener diversity indices were computed with VDJtools v1.0.0. Except for diversity analysis, only the 250 most abundant clonotypes of each sample were used in subsequent analyses to reduce sampling bias. In TCRdb, the public reads were trimmed at Q25 with fastp and aligned with MiXCR, with productive beta chains retained. Every CDR3 protein is listed once, alongside the most common genes and DNA of its rows. In this record, the V and J calls reflect TCRdb's handling and not the investigators' own analysis. The sample yields fewer than 350,000 distinct CDR3 sequences; 55% to 65% were counted once. The top ten clones comprise roughly 9% of the sample.

Study-wide findings and limitations: Only a few patients were included in the study, and the authors note that the findings should be validated in a larger study. Since the samples were bulk and unsorted, there was no way to compare CD4+ and CD8+ T cell repertoires. Compared with blood, tumors had a significantly larger share of the repertoire taken up by the top 250 clones (p = 0.039). Only the TCR beta chain was sequenced, so true repertoire diversity is likely underestimated because unpaired alpha chains were not captured. Repertoire overlap was higher between tumor regions (mean around 36%) than tumor-adjacent (approximately 17%) or tumor-blood (approximately 14%) pairs, consistent with antigen-driven expansion.

The source material was peripheral blood. The clonotype originates from a man aged 40-50 years with primary liver carcinoma and hepatitis B virus infection. Here the chain combines TRBV11-2 and TRBJ2-7; the D segment cannot be called with confidence. The CDR3 region has the sequence CASSLISAESYGQYS. The bases read TGTGCCAGCAGCTTAATTTCGGCGGAGTCCTACGGGCAGTACTCC.